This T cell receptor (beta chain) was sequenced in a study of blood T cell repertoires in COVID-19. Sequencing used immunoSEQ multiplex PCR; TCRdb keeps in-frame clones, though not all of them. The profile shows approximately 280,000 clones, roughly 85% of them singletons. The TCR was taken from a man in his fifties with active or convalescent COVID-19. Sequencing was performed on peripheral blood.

CDR3 sequence: CASSDQGMNTEAFF. The DNA for the CDR3 is TGTGCCAGCAGCGACCAGGGGATGAACACTGAAGCTTTCTTT. The chain links TRBV7-9 to TRBJ1-1, with D perhaps TRBD1 (6 bases). Germline CDR1 SEHNR, CDR2 FQNEAQ (reference sequence). The CDR3 has 14 residues. The ends were cut back, 5 bases at V and 0 bases at J, with 10 bases in the middle.